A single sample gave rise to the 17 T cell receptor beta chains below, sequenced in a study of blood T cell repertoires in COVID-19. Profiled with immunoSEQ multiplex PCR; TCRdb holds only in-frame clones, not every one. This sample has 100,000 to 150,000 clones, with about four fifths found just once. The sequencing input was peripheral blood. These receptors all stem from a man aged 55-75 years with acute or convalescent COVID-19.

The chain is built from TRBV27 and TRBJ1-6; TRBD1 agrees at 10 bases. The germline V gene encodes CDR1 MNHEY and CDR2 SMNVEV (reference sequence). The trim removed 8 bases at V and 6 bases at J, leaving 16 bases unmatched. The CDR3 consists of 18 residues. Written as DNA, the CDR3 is TGTGCCAGCCCGTCCCCGGGACAGGGGCCCCCCGGTAATTCACCCCTCCACTTT. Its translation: CASPSPGQGPPGNSPLHF.

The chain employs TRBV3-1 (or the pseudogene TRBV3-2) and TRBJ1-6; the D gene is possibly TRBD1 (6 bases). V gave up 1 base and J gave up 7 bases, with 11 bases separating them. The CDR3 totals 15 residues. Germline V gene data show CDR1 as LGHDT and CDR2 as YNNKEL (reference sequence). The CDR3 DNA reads TGTGCCAGCAGCCAAGCAGGGGAGCCAAATTCACCCCTCCACTTT. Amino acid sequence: CASSQAGEPNSPLHF.

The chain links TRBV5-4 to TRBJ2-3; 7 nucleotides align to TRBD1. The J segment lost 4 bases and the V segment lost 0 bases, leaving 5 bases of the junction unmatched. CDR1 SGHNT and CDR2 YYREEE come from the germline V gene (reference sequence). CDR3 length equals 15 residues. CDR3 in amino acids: CASSLATGSADTQYF. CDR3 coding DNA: TGTGCCAGCAGCTTGGCGACAGGGTCGGCAGATACGCAGTATTTT.

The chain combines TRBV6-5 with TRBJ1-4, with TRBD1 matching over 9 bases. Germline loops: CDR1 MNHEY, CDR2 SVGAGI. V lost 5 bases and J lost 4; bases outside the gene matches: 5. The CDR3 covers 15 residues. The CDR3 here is CASSPRQGGNEKLFF. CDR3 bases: TGTGCCAGCAGTCCTAGACAGGGGGGTAATGAAAAACTGTTTTTT.

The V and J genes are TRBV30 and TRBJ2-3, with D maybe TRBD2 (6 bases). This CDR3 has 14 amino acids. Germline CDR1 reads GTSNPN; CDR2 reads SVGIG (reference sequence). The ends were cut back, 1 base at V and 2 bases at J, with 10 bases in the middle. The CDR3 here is CAWSEGLSTDTQYF. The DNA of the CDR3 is TGTGCCTGGAGTGAGGGACTTTCCACAGATACGCAGTATTTT.

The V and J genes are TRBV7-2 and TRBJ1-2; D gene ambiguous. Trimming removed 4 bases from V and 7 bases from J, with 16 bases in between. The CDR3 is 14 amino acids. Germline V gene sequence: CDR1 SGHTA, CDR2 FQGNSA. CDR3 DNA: TGTGCCAGCAGCTCCACAAATTTTAATGGTGGCTACACCTTC. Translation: CASSSTNFNGGYTF.

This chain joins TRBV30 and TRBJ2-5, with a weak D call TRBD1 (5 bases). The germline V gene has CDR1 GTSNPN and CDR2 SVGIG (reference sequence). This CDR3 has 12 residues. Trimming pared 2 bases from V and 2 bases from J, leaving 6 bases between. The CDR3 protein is CAWSRGQETQYF. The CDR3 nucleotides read TGTGCCTGGAGTAGGGGACAAGAGACCCAGTACTTC.

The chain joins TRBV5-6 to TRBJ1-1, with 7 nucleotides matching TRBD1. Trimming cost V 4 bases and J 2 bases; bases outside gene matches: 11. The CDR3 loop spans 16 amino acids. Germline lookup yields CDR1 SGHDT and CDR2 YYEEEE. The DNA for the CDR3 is TGTGCCAGCAGCGAGACCTTTGGGACAGATAACACTGAAGCTTTCTTT. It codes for CASSETFGTDNTEAFF.

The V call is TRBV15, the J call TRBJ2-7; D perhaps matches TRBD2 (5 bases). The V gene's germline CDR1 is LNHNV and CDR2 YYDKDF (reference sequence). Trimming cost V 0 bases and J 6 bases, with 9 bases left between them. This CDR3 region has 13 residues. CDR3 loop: CATSRDRGGEQYF. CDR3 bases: TGTGCCACCAGCAGAGATCGGGGTGGCGAGCAGTACTTC.

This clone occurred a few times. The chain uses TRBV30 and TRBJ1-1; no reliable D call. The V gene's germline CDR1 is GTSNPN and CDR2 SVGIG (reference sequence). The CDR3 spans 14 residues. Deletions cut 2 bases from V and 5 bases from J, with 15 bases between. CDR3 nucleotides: TGTGCCTGGAGTTCCAATGGAGGGAATACTGAAGCTTTCTTT. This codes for CAWSSNGGNTEAFF.

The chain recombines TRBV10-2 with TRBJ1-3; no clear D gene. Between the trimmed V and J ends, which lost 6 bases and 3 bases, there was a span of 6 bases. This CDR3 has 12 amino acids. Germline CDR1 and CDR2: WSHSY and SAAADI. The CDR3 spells CASSGSGNTIYF. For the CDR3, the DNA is TGCGCCAGCAGCGGGAGTGGAAACACCATATATTTT.

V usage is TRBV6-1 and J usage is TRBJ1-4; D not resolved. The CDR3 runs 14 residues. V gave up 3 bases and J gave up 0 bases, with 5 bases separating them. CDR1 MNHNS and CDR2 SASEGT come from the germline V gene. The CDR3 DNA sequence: TGTGCCAGCAGTGAGGGAGCAACTAATGAAAAACTGTTTTTT. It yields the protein CASSEGATNEKLFF.

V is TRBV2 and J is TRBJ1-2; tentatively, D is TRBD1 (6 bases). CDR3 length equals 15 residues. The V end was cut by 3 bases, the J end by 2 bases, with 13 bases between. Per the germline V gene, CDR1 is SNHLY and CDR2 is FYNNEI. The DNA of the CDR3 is TGTGCCAGCAGTGACGGTGACAGGATCAACTATGGCTACACCTTC. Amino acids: CASSDGDRINYGYTF.

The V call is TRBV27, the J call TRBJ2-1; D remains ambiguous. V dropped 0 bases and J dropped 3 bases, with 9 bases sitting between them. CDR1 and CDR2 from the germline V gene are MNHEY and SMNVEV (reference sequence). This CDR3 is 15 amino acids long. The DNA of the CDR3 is TGTGCCAGCAGTTTATCTTCAGGATACTACAATGAGCAGTTCTTC. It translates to CASSLSSGYYNEQFF.

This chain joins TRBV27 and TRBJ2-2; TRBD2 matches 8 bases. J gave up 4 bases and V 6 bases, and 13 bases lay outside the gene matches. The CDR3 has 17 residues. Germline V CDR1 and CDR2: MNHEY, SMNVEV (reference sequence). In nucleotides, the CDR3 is TGTGCCAGCAGCCCTATTGGGCTAGCGGGCCTCACCGGGGAGCTGTTTTTT. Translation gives CASSPIGLAGLTGELFF.

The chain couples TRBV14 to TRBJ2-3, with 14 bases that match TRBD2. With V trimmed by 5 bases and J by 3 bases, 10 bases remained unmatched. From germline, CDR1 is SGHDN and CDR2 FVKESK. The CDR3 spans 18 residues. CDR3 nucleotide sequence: TGTGCCAGCAGCGAAGGCCCGGGACTAGCGGGAGTTACAGATACGCAGTATTTT. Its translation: CASSEGPGLAGVTDTQYF.

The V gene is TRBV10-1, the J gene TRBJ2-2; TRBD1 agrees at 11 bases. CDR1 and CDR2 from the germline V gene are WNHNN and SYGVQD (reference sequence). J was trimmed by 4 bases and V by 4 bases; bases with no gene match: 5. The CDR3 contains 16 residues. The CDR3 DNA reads TGCGCCAGCAGTGTCCCGGGACAGGGGGTCACCGGGGAGCTGTTTTTT. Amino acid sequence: CASSVPGQGVTGELFF.